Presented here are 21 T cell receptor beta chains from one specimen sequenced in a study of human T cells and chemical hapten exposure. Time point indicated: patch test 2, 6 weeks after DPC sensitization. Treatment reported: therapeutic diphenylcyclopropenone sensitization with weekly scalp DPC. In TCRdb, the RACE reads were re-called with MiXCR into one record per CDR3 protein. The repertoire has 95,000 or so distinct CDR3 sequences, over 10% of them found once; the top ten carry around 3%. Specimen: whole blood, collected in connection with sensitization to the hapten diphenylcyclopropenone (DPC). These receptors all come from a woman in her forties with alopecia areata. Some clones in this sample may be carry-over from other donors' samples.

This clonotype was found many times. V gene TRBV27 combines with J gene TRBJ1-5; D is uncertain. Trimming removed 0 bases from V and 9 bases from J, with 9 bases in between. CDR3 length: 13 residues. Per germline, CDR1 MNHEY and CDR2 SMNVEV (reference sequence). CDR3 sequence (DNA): TGTGCCAGCAGTTTATCCGTCCCCCCGCCCCAGCATTTT. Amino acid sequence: CASSLSVPPPQHF.

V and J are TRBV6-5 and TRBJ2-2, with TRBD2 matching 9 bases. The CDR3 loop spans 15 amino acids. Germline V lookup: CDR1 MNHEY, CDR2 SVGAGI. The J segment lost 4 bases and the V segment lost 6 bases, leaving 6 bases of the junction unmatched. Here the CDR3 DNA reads TGTGCCAGCAGGGAAGCGGGAGGTTTCACCGGGGAGCTGTTTTTT. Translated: CASREAGGFTGELFF.

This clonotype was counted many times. This chain's CDR3 is CASSNEQGYEQYF. In nucleotides, the CDR3 is TGTGCCAGCAGCAATGAACAGGGGTACGAGCAGTACTTC. This sequence joins TRBV7-2 and TRBJ2-7, with 7 nucleotides matching TRBD1. This CDR3 is built from 13 residues. The V gene's germline CDR1 is SGHTA and CDR2 FQGNSA. V was pared by 5 bases and J by 4 bases, with 5 bases of the junction left unmatched.

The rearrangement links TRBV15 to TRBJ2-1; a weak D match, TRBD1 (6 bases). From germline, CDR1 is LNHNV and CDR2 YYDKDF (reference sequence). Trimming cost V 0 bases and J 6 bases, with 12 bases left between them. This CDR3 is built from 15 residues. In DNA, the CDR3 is TGTGCCACCAGCAGAGAACAGGGTCGGGGCAATGAGCAGTTCTTC. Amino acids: CATSREQGRGNEQFF.

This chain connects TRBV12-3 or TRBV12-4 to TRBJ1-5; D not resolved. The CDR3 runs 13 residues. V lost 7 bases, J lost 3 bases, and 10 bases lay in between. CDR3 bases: TGTGCCAGCACTCAGACCACCAATCAGCCCCAGCATTTT. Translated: CASTQTTNQPQHF.

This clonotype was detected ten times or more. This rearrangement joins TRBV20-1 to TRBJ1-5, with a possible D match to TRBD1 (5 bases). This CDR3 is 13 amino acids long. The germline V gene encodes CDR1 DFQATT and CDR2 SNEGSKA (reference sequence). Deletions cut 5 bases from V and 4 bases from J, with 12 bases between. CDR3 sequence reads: CSAGAPRNQPQHF. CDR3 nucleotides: TGCAGTGCTGGGGCCCCTCGGAATCAGCCCCAGCATTTT.

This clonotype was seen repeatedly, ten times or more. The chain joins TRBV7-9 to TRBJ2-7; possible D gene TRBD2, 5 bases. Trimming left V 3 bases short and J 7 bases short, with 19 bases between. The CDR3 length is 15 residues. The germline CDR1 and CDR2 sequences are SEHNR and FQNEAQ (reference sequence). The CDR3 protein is CASSFGLVEGSEQYF. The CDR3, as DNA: TGTGCCAGCAGCTTCGGGCTAGTTGAGGGATCGGAGCAGTACTTC.

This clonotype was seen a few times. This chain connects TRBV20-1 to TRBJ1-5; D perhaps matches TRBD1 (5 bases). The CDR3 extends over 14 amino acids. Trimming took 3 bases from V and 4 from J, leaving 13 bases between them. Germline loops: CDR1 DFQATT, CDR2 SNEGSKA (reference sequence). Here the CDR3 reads CSARGGDRNQPQHF. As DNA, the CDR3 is TGCAGTGCTAGGGGCGGGGACCGGAATCAGCCCCAGCATTTT.

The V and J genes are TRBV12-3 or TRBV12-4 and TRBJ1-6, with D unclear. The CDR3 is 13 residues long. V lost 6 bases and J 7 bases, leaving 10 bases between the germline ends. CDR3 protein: CASSPGPNSPLHF. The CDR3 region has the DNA TGTGCCAGCAGCCCGGGTCCAAATTCACCCCTCCACTTT.

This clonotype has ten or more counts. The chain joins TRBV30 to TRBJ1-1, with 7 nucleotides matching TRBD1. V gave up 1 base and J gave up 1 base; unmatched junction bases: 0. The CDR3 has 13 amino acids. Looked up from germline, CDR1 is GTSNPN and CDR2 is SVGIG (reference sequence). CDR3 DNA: TGTGCCTGGAGTGGACAGGGGAACACTGAAGCTTTCTTT. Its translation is CAWSGQGNTEAFF.

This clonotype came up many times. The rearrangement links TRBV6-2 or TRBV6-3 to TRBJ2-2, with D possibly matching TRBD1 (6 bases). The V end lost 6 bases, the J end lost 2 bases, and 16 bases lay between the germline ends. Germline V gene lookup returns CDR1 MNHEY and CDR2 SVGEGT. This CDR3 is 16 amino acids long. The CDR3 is CASSRAGTTNTGELFF. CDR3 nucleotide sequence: TGTGCCAGCAGCCGTGCCGGGACAACTAACACCGGGGAGCTGTTTTTT.

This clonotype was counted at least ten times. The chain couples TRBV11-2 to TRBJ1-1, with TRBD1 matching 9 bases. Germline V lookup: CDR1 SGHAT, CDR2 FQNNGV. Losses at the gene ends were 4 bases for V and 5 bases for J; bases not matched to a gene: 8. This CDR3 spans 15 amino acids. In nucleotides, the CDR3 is TGTGCCAGCAGCTCCCAACGAGGGACAGGGACTGAAGCTTTCTTT. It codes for CASSSQRGTGTEAFF.

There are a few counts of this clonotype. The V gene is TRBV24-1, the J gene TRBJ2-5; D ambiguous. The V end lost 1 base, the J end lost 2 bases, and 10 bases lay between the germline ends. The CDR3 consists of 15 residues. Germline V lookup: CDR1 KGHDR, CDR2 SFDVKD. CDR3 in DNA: TGTGCCACCAGTGATTTCGCCGCGGCACAAGAGACCCAGTACTTC. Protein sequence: CATSDFAAAQETQYF.

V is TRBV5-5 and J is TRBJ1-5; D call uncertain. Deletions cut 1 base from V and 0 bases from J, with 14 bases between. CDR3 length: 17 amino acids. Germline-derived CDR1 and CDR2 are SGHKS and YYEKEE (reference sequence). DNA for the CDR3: TGTGCCAGCAGCTTGTTAGCAGTGGATTATAGCAATCAGCCCCAGCATTTT. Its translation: CASSLLAVDYSNQPQHF.

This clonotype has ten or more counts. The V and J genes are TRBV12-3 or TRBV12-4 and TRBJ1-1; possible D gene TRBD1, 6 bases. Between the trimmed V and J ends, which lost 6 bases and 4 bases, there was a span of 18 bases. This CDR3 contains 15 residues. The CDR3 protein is CASSPLNRAGTEAFF. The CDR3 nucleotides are TGTGCCAGCAGCCCTCTTAACAGGGCCGGCACTGAAGCTTTCTTT.

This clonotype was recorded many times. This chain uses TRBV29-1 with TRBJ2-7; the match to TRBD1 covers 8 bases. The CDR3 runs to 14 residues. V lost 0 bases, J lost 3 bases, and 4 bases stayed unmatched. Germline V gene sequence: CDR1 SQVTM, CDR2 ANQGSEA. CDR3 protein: CSVEDSGQGYEQYF. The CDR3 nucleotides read TGCAGCGTTGAAGATTCAGGACAGGGCTACGAGCAGTACTTC.

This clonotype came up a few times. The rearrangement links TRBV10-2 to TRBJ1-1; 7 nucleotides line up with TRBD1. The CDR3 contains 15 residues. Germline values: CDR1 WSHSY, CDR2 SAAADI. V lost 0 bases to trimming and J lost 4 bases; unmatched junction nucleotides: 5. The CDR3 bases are TGCGCCAGCAGTGAGTCGTCCAGGGGGGTCACTGAAGCTTTCTTT. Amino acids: CASSESSRGVTEAFF.

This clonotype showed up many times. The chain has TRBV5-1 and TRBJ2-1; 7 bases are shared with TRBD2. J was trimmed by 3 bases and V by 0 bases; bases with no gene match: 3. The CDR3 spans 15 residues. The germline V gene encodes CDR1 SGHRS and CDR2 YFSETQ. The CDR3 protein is CASSLVASGYNEQFF. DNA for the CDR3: TGCGCCAGCAGCTTGGTAGCTAGCGGCTACAATGAGCAGTTCTTC.

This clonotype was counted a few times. CDR3 sequence reads: CSAPTSTGTTFSNQPQHF. The CDR3 DNA sequence: TGCAGTGCTCCCACTTCGACCGGGACGACCTTTAGCAATCAGCCCCAGCATTTT. The rearrangement uses TRBV20-1 and TRBJ1-5, with D perhaps matching TRBD1 (5 bases). V was cut by 5 bases and J by 0 bases, with 23 bases left in between. Germline CDR1 reads DFQATT; CDR2 reads SNEGSKA (reference sequence). The CDR3 spans 18 residues.

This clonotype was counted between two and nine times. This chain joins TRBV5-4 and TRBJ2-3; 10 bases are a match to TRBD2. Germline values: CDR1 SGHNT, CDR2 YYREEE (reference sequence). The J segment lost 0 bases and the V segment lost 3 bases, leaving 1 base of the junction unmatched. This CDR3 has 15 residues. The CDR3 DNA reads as TGTGCCAGCAGCTCGACTAGCGGGAGCACAGATACGCAGTATTTT. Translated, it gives CASSSTSGSTDTQYF.

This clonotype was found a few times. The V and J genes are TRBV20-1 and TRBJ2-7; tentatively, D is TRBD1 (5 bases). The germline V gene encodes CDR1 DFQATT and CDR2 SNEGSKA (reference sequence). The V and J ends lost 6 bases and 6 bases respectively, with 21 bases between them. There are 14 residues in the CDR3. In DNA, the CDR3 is TGCAGTGCCGGGTCTATACAGGCCCTCGGCGAGCAGTACTTC. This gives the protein CSAGSIQALGEQYF.